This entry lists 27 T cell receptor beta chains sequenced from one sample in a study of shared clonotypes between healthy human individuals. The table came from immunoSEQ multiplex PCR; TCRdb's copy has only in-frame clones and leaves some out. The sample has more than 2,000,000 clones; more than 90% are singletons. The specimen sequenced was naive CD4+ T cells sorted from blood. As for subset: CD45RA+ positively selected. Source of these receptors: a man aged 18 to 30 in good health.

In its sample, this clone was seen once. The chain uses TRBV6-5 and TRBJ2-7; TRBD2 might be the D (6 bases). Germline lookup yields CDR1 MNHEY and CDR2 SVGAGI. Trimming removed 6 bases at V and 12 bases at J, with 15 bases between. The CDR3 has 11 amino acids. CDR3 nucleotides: TGTGCCAGCAGCGAAACGACTAGAACGTACTTC. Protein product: CASSETTRTYF.

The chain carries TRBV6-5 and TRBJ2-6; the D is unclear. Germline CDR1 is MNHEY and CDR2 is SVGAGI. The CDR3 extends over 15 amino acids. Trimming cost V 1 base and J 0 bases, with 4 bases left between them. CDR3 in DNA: TGTGCCAGCAGTTACTACGCCTCTGGGGCCAACGTCCTGACTTTC. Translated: CASSYYASGANVLTF.

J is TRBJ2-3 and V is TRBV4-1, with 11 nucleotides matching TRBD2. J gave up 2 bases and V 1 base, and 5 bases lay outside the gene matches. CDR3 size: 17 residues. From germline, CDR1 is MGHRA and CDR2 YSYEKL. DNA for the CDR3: TGCGCCAGCAGCCAAGGCGGGACTAGCGGCTTCACAGATACGCAGTATTTT. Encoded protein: CASSQGGTSGFTDTQYF.

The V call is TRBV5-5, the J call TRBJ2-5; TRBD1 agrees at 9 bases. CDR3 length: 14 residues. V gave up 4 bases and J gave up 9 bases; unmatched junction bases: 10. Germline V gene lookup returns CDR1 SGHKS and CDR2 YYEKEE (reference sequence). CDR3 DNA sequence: TGTGCCAGCAGCCAAGGGACAGGGTATGGGCCCCAGTACTTC. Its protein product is CASSQGTGYGPQYF.

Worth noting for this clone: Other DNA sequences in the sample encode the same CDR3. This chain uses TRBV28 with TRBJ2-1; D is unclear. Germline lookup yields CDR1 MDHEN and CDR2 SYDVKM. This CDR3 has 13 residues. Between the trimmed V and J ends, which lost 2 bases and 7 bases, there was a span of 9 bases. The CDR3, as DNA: TGTGCCAGCAGTTTAGAAGGGCGAAATGAGCAGTTCTTC. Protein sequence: CASSLEGRNEQFF.

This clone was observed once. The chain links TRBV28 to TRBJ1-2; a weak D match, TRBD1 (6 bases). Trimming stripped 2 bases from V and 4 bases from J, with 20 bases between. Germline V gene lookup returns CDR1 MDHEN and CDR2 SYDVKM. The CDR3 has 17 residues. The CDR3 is CASSLGGAGDFFYGYTF. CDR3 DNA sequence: TGTGCCAGCAGTTTAGGAGGGGCAGGGGATTTTTTCTATGGCTACACCTTC.

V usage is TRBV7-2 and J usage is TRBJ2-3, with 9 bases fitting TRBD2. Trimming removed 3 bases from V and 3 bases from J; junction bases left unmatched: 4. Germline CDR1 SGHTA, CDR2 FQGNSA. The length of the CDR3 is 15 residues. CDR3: CASSFGGRGTDTQYF. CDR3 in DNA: TGTGCCAGCAGCTTCGGCGGGAGGGGTACAGATACGCAGTATTTT.

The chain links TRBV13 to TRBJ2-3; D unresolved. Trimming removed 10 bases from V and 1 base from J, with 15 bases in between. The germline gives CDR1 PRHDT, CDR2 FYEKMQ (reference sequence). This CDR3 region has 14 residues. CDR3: CATRLGSGTDTQYF. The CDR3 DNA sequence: TGTGCCACCCGGTTGGGTAGTGGCACAGATACGCAGTATTTT.

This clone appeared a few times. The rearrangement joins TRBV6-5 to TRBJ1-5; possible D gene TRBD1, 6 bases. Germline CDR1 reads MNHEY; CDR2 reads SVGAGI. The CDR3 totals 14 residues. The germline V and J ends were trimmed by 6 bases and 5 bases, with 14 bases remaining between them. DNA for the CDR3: TGTGCCAGCAGCCGAGGGGCAGGGGATCAGCCCCAGCATTTT. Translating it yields CASSRGAGDQPQHF.

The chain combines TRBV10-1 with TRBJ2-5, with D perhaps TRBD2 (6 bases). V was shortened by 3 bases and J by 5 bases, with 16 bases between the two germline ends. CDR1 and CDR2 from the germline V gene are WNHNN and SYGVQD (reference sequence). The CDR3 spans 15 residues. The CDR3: CASSDQEGGLETQYF. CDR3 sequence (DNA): TGCGCCAGCAGTGACCAGGAAGGAGGGTTGGAGACCCAGTACTTC.

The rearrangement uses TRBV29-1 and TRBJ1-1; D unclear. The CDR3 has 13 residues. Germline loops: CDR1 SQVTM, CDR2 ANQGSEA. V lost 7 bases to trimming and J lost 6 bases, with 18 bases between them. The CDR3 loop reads CSARLDGKAEAFF. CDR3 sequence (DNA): TGCAGCGCAAGGTTGGACGGGAAGGCTGAAGCTTTCTTT.

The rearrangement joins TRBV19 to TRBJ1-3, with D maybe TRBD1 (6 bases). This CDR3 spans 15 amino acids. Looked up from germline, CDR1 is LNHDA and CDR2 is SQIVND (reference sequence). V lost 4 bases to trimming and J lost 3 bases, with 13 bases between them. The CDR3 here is CASSTPGRGGNTIYF. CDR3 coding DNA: TGTGCCAGTAGTACTCCTGGCAGGGGTGGAAACACCATATATTTT.

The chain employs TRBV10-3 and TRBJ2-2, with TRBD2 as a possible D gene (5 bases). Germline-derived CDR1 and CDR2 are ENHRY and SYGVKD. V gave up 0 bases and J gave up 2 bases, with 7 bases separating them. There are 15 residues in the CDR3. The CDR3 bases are TGTGCCATCAGTGAGTCCCCGGGAAACACCGGGGAGCTGTTTTTT. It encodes CAISESPGNTGELFF.

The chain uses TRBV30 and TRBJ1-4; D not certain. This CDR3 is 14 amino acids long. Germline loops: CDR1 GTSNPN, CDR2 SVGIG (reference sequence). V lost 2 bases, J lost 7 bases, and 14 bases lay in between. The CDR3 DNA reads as TGTGCCTGGAGTCACAGAGATCGGGGTGAAAAACTGTTTTTT. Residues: CAWSHRDRGEKLFF. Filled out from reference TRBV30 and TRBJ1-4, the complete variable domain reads SQTIHQWPATLVQPVGSPLSLECTVEGTSNPNLYWYRQAAGRGLQLLFYSVGIGQISSEVPQNLSASRPQDRQFILSSKKLLLSDSGFYLCAWSHRDRGEKLFFGSGTQLSVL.

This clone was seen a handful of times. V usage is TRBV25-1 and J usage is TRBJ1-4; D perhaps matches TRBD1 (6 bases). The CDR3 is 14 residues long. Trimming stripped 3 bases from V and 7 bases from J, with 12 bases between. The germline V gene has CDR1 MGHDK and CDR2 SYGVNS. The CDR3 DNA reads TGTGCCAGCAGTGATCGGGGGGCAGGTGAAAAACTGTTTTTT. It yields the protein CASSDRGAGEKLFF.

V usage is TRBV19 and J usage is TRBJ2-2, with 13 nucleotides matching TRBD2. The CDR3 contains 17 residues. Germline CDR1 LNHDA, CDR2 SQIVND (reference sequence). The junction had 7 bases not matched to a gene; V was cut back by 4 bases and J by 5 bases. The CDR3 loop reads CASSNGLAGVRTGELFF. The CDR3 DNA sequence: TGTGCCAGTAGTAATGGACTAGCGGGAGTCAGGACCGGGGAGCTGTTTTTT.

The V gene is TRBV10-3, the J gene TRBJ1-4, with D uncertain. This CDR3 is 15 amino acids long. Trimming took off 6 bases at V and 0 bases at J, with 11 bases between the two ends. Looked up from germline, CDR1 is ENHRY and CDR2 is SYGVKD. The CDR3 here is CAIRNKEATNEKLFF. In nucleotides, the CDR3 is TGTGCCATCAGGAACAAAGAAGCAACTAATGAAAAACTGTTTTTT.

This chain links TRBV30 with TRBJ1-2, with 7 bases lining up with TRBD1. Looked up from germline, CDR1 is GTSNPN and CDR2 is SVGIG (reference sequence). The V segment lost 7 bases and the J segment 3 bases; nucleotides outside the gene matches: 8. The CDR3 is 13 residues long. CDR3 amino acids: CASQGGLDYGYTF. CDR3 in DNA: TGTGCCTCCCAGGGGGGCCTAGACTATGGCTACACCTTC.

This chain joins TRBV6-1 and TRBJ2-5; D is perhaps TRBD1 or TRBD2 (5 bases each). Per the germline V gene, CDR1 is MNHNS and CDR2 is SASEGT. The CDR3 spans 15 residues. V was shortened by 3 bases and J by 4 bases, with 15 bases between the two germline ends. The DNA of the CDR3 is TGTGCCAGCAGTGAGAGAGGGGCGCGGTCAGAGACCCAGTACTTC. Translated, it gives CASSERGARSETQYF.

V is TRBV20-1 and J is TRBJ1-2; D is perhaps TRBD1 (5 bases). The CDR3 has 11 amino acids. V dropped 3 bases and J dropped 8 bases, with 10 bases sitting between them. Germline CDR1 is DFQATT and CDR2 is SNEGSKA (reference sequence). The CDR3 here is CSARIRDGYTF. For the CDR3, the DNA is TGCAGTGCTAGGATCAGGGACGGCTACACCTTC.

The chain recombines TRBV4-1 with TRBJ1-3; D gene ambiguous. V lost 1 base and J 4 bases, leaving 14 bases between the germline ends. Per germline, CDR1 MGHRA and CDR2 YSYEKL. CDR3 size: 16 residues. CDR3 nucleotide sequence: TGCGCCAGCAGCCAAGGAAGGGCCCCGAGAGGAAACACCATATATTTT. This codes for CASSQGRAPRGNTIYF.

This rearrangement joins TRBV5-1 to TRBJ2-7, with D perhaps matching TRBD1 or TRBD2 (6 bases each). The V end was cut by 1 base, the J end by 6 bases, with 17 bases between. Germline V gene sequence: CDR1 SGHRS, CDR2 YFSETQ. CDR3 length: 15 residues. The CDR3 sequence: CASSLRTDKGGEQYF. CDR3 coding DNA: TGCGCCAGCAGCTTGCGGACAGACAAGGGGGGCGAGCAGTACTTC.

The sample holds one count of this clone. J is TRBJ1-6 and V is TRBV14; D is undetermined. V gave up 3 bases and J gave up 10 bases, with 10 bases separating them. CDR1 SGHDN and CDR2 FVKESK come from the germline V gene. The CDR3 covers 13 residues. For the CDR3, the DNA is TGTGCCAGCAGCCAGCTCAATGGGTCACCCCTCCACTTT. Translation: CASSQLNGSPLHF.

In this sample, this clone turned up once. DNA for the CDR3: TGTGCCAGCAGTCGGACTAGCGGAGCCAGGCAGTACTTC. Amino acid sequence: CASSRTSGARQYF. The chain uses TRBV6-5 and TRBJ2-7, with 10 bases identical to TRBD2. The junction had 7 bases not matched to a gene; V was cut back by 5 bases and J by 9 bases. Looked up from germline, CDR1 is MNHEY and CDR2 is SVGAGI. The length of the CDR3 is 13 residues.

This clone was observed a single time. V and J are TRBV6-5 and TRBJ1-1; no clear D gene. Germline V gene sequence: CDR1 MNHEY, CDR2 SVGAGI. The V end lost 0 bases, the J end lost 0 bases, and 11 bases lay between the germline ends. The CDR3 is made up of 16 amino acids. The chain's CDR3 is CASSYSIRSLNTEAFF. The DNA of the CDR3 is TGTGCCAGCAGTTACTCGATTCGGTCCCTGAACACTGAAGCTTTCTTT.

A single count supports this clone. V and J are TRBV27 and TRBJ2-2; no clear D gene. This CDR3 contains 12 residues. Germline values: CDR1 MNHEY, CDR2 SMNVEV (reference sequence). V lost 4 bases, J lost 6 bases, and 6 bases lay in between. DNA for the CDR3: TGTGCCAGCAGTTCCGCATCCGGGGAGCTGTTTTTT. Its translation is CASSSASGELFF.

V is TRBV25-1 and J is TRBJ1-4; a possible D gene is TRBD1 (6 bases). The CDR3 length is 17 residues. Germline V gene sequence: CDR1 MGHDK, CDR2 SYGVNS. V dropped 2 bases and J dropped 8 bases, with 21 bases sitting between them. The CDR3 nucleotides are TGTGCCAGCAGTGAAACCCAAACAGGGAGAAGAGAAGAAAAACTGTTTTTT. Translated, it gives CASSETQTGRREEKLFF.